Given below is one T cell receptor (beta chain) in context. This receptor's antigen is unknown. Base quality data are lacking; no much larger clone is found one base away. In the germline V gene, CDR1 corresponds to SGHAT and CDR2 to FQNNGV. Trimming leaves V shorter by 3 bases and J shorter by 4 bases, with the junction holding 2 bases beyond the gene matches. The CDR3 spans 14 residues, from the cysteine through the phenylalanine. The DNA shown is the 42-base CDR3, in frame from base 1. The time point label for this specimen denotes: baseline before first vaccination. Vaccinee samples came from UK trials COV001 and COV002, including a single-blind randomized controlled phase 2/3 trial of AZD1222 (ChAdOx1 nCoV-19) in healthy adults. For TCRbeta chain sequencing, PBMC samples from trial participants were taken at day 0 and at day 28 after the second dose. This sample was included in a study of T cell responses to AZD1222 COVID-19 vaccine (dated by TCRdb to about 2021). About the investigation overall: AZD1222 recipients whose second dose came at about 4 weeks and those whose second dose came at about 12 weeks were combined into one group, since spike-specific TCR depth and breadth did not differ between the two schedules. TCR sequencing covered about 230 trial participants: 207 given two doses of AZD1222 and approximately 25 given two doses of MenACWY control vaccine. Trial participants were enrolled into age subgroups of 18-55, 56-69 and 70-plus years, which contained around 150, 29 and 61 TCR-sequenced participants, respectively. Results and caveats for the whole study, not just this receptor: In the small 56-69-year group, the increase in depth fell short of significance, most likely because of low power. Only a handful of AZD1222 recipients were SARS-CoV-2 seropositive at baseline, limiting conclusions about previously exposed vaccinees. Participants were mostly white British and included more females than males, and it was suggested by the authors that clonal diversity may have been underestimated. After two AZD1222 doses, spike-specific TCR breadth and depth were significantly higher than at day 0 and than in MenACWY recipients. No day 14 peak-response samples were available, so repertoires were characterized only after the peak T cell response. CD4 TCRs associated with the vaccine covered the entire spike protein, and the dominant responses were in regions 160-218 and 743-854. Reportedly, almost half of the unique spike-specific TCRs recognized epitopes lying outside the regions that are mutated in the B.1.351 and B.1.1.7 variants.

The CDR3 regions of human TCRbeta chains were analyzed by immunosequencing. Turning to the authors' computational methods: TCRs in the repertoires were matched against a reference library of SARS-CoV-2-specific TCRs that had been generated with the MIRA antigen-specificity platform. Breadth was defined as the fraction of unique TCRs that were SARS-CoV-2-associated. Depth was defined as the fraction of total T cells that were SARS-CoV-2-associated. Using the MIRA data, every spike-specific TCR was mapped to the spike region that the TCR reacted to and assigned to either a CD4 or a CD8 class. Log10-transformed breadth and depth values were compared by one-way ANOVA with Sidak's multiple comparisons tests. This is the immuneACCESS table as TCRdb keeps it, with only in-frame sequences that have V and J called. A part of the clones is gone; compared with another copy, unresolved V genes explain less than half, and the rest is unexplained. The DNA gave D and trimming, while V, J and clone size come from that table. The table for this sample lists 86,000 or so clones; about nine tenths of them were counted only once. The ten biggest clones cover about 3% of the sample.

The receptor chain draws on TRBV11-2 and TRBJ1-1; TRBD1 fits 10 bases in the junction. The sequence came from an adult in good health. Source: peripheral blood, taken on day 0 of AZD1222 vaccination. The CDR3 in this case is CASSFGDRGTEAFF. The DNA is TGTGCCAGCAGCTTTGGGGACAGGGGCACTGAAGCTTTCTTT.